This T cell receptor beta chain was sequenced for a study of type 1 and type 2 diabetes patients. Whole-study context: From PBMCs, CD4+ and CD8+ T cells were isolated by magnetic microbeads. The whole study generated some 20,000,000 paired-end reads. Study-wide findings and caveats: A median of one highly-expanded CD4+ clone, covering under 5% of reads, occurred in type 2 diabetes. Type 2 diabetes and control V and J usage correlated highly, 0.75 to 0.98.

Genomic DNA was the PCR template. Amplification of the beta chain CDR3 used 30 forward and 13 reverse multiplex primers. TCRdb reprocessed the multiplex PCR reads with MiXCR, giving one entry per CDR3 protein. Altogether approximately 260,000 distinct CDR3 sequences are present, 45% to 60% being singletons, with the ten largest covering approximately 15%. This clonotype was recorded a few times. Antigen unknown. The length of the CDR3 is 15 residues. The V segment lost 1 base and the J segment 3 bases; nucleotides outside the gene matches: 8. Germline loops: CDR1 GTSNPN, CDR2 SVGIG (reference sequence).

Sample: peripheral blood mononuclear cells (PBMCs). The TCR sequence derives from a man between 18 and 35 years old with type 2 diabetes. The V gene is TRBV30, the J gene TRBJ2-7, with TRBD2 matching 8 bases. The CDR3 DNA follows: TGTGCCTGGAGTGATACCAGCGGGAGAGACTACGAGCAGTACTTC. Translated, it gives CAWSDTSGRDYEQYF.